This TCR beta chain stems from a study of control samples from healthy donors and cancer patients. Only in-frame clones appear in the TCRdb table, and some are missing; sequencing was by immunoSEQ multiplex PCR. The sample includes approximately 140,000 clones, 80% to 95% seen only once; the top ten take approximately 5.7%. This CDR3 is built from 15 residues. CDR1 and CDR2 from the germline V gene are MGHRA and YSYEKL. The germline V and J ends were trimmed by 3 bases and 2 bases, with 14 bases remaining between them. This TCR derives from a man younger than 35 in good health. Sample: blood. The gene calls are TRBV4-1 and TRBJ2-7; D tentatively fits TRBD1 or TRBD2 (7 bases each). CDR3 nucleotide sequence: TGCGCCAGCAGCCAGCAGGGGGGGCTCCCCTACGAGCAGTACTTC. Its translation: CASSQQGGLPYEQYF.